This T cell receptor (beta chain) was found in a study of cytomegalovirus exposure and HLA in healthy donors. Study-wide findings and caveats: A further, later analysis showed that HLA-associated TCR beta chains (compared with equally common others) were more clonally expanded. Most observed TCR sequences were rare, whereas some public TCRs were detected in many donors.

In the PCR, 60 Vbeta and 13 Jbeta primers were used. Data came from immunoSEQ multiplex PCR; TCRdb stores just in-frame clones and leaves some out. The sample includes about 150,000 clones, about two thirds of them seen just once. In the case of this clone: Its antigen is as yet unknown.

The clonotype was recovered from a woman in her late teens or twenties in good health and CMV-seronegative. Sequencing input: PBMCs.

The CDR3 coding sequence is TGTGCCAGCAGCTTAACACGGGAGTGGTATAATGAGCAGTTCTTC. Translated, it gives CASSLTREWYNEQFF. The chain is built from TRBV13 and TRBJ2-1; possibly TRBD2 for D (6 bases). The CDR3 has 15 amino acids. In germline, CDR1 is PRHDT, CDR2 FYEKMQ (reference sequence). Trimming took 2 bases from V and 7 from J, leaving 15 bases between them.